Below are 8 T cell receptor beta chains sequenced from a single sample in a study of T cell changes during pregnancy in multiple sclerosis. Produced via immunoSEQ multiplex PCR; TCRdb's table is partial and in-frame only. The sample has approximately 100,000 clones, around 92% seen once. The sample consisted of peripheral blood, taken before pregnancy. The receptors here all came from a female donor with multiple sclerosis, enrolled in a pregnancy study.

This clone showed up just once. This chain joins TRBV19 and TRBJ1-1; D remains unclear. CDR1 is LNHDA, CDR2 SQIVND, per germline (reference sequence). This CDR3 spans 13 amino acids. V lost 2 bases to trimming and J lost 5 bases, with 9 bases between them. CDR3 loop: CASSISFRTEAFF. As DNA, the CDR3 is TGTGCCAGTAGTATATCGTTCAGGACTGAAGCTTTCTTT. Together with reference TRBV19 and TRBJ1-1, the CDR3 gives the full variable domain: DGGITQSPKYLFRKEGQNVTLSCEQNLNHDAMYWYRQDPGQGLRLIYYSQIVNDFQKGDIAEGYSVSREKKESFPLTVTSAQKNPTAFYLCASSISFRTEAFFGQGTRLTVV.

The chain combines TRBV30 with TRBJ1-2, with 10 positions matching TRBD1. Germline V CDR1 and CDR2: GTSNPN, SVGIG (reference sequence). The CDR3 extends over 16 amino acids. V lost 3 bases, J lost 4 bases, and 11 bases stayed unmatched. This CDR3 is CAWRGTGTGDIYGYTF. In DNA, the CDR3 is TGTGCCTGGAGGGGAACCGGGACAGGGGATATCTATGGCTACACCTTC.

The V gene is TRBV7-9, the J gene TRBJ1-2; no firm D call. This CDR3 region has 14 residues. Germline CDR1 is SEHNR and CDR2 is FQNEAQ (reference sequence). V shed 8 bases and J shed 0 bases, with 13 bases lying between them. CDR3 sequence reads: CASVDINANYGYTF. The CDR3 bases are TGTGCCAGCGTCGACATCAACGCTAACTATGGCTACACCTTC.

The chain joins TRBV2 to TRBJ2-5; the match to TRBD1 covers 10 bases. The CDR3 contains 18 residues. V shed 2 bases and J 1 base; nucleotides not matched to a gene: 10. Germline-derived CDR1 and CDR2 are SNHLY and FYNNEI. CDR3 residues: CASSELTPGQGIQETQYF. DNA of the CDR3: TGTGCCAGCAGTGAATTAACCCCGGGACAGGGGATCCAAGAGACCCAGTACTTC.

This clone came up a few times. This sequence joins TRBV7-9 and TRBJ1-1, with D tentatively TRBD1 (5 bases). Trimming took 11 bases from V and 5 from J, leaving 12 bases between them. Germline CDR1 and CDR2: SEHNR and FQNEAQ (reference sequence). The CDR3 is 11 amino acids. For the CDR3, the DNA is TGTGCCCCAATCGGGGGGACTGAAGCTTTCTTT. Residues: CAPIGGTEAFF.

The CDR3 is CASSLLGTGLMNTEAFF. In DNA form, the CDR3 reads TGTGCCAGCAGCTTACTGGGGACAGGCCTGATGAACACTGAAGCTTTCTTT. The V and J genes are TRBV5-6 and TRBJ1-1; 8 nucleotides agree with TRBD1. V shed 2 bases and J 0 bases; nucleotides not matched to a gene: 9. Germline CDR1 and CDR2: SGHDT and YYEEEE. CDR3 size: 17 residues.

The CDR3 protein is CASRTAIGGYNEQFF. CDR3 in DNA: TGTGCCAGCAGGACGGCTATTGGCGGCTACAATGAGCAGTTCTTC. The chain carries TRBV6-5 and TRBJ2-1; unclear D gene. Trimming removed 6 bases at V and 3 bases at J, with 15 bases between. CDR3 length: 15 residues. Germline CDR1 is MNHEY and CDR2 is SVGAGI.

This clone has only one observation. The chain couples TRBV9 to TRBJ2-3, with 13 bases matching TRBD2. Unmatched junction bases numbered 5, after V lost 1 base and J lost 0 bases. This CDR3 has 18 amino acids. Germline CDR1 and CDR2: SGDLS and YYNGEE. CDR3 bases: TGTGCCAGCAGCGTAAGACTAGCGGGAGGATCGAGCACAGATACGCAGTATTTT. As protein: CASSVRLAGGSSTDTQYF. Based on the CDR3 plus reference TRBV9 and TRBJ2-3, the full variable domain is DSGVTQTPKHLITATGQRVTLRCSPRSGDLSVYWYQQSLDQGLQFLIQYYNGEERAKGNILERFSAQQFPDLHSELNLSSLELGDSALYFCASSVRLAGGSSTDTQYFGPGTRLTVL.